This T cell receptor (beta chain) originates from a study of PD-1 blockade in classical Hodgkin lymphoma. Every patient had relapsed following autologous stem cell transplantation, and cohorts differed in brentuximab vedotin exposure. The V end was cut by 8 bases, the J end by 4 bases, with 6 bases between. Germline loops: CDR1 MNHEY, CDR2 SVGAGI. This CDR3 is 11 amino acids long. Libraries were prepared by immunoSEQ multiplex PCR; TCRdb keeps only in-frame clonotypes and omits some of them. The data contain tens of thousands of clones, approximately 94% of them singletons. The origin of this receptor is a human donor with classical Hodgkin lymphoma. This specimen consisted of peripheral blood mononuclear cells (PBMCs), obtained at baseline. V usage is TRBV6-5 and J usage is TRBJ1-5; D gene ambiguous. For the CDR3, the DNA is TGTGCCAGCGGGATAAATCAGCCCCAGCATTTT. This encodes CASGINQPQHF.